This TCR beta chain was obtained from a study of radiation and T cells in renal cell carcinoma. Study overall: Nephrectomy followed 15 Gy stereotactic body radiation by 4 weeks.

Overall study findings and caveats: Top tumor clonotypes rose in blood 2 weeks post-radiation, then contracted. No pretreatment tumor biopsies were available for baseline clonotypes.

The CDR3 covers 11 residues. Germline loops: CDR1 GTSNPN, CDR2 SVGIG (reference sequence). Trimming took off 7 bases at V and 9 bases at J, with 15 bases between the two ends. Clones were read by immunoSEQ multiplex PCR, and TCRdb kept only the in-frame ones, dropping some. The sample gives approximately 140,000 clones, 75% to 90% of which show up once; around 21% is in the top ten. Stated time point: baseline pretreatment blood. Regarding treatment: 15 Gy SBRT to primary tumor, nephrectomy 4 weeks later. Clear cell pathology was present in this patient's renal cell carcinoma. There are a few counts of this clone. The target antigen is unknown.

The gene calls are TRBV30 and TRBJ1-1, with a weak D call TRBD1 (6 bases). The source was blood, collected from a patient whose treatment included radiotherapy and nephrectomy. This TCR was recovered from a woman aged 45-60 years with renal cell carcinoma. CDR3 protein: CASGGHGKAFF. In DNA, the CDR3 is TGTGCCTCGGGGGGACACGGAAAAGCTTTCTTT. Variable domain in full (rest from reference TRBV30 and TRBJ1-1): SQTIHQWPATLVQPVGSPLSLECTVEGTSNPNLYWYRQAAGRGLQLLFYSVGIGQISSEVPQNLSASRPQDRQFILSSKKLLLSDSGFYLCASGGHGKAFFGQGTRLTVV.